Given below is one T cell receptor beta chain in context. The antigen is not known. The sample belongs to a study of CD4 T cells in relation to SARS-CoV-2 and coronaviruses. Study results and caveats: Samples before the pandemic and after infection were not matched within any donor.

Using immunoSEQ multiplex PCR, the repertoire was profiled, and TCRdb retains in-frame clones only, with some absent. The repertoire holds some 65,000 clones, around 87% seen once, with 1.6% in the top ten. Before the COVID-19 pandemic, during about 2011-2018, CD4+ T cells were taken from unexposed donors. Cryopreserved PBMCs were CD4-enriched, then split into naive and memory cells. V gave up 0 bases and J gave up 4 bases; unmatched junction bases: 7. Germline V gene data show CDR1 as LNHDA and CDR2 as SQIVND (reference sequence). This CDR3 has 18 residues. The source of this sequence is a human donor in good health. Sequenced sample: memory CD4+ T cells from PBMCs. V usage is TRBV19 and J usage is TRBJ2-2; 11 bases are shared with TRBD2. In DNA, the CDR3 is TGTGCCAGTAGTATAGAAATAGCGGGGGGGCTTGGCACCGGGGAGCTGTTTTTT. Protein sequence: CASSIEIAGGLGTGELFF.